These T cell receptor beta chains were read from a single sample in a study of cytomegalovirus exposure and HLA in healthy donors. Some clones are missing from TCRdb's copy, which holds only in-frame ones; the method was immunoSEQ multiplex PCR. The sample shows 270,000 or so clones, 86% of them seen only once. The sequenced material came from PBMCs. These TCRs come from a man aged 35 to 55 in good health and CMV-seropositive. Each CDR3 is given with its conserved first and last residue. The D gene is left open where the match is weak. Size values are once, few and many counts, or a class for expanded clones, and some rows have none.

-,TRBJ1-5,TRBD1,TRBV2,CASKTGDEGNQPQHF,TGTGCCAGCAAGACAGGGGACGAGGGCAATCAGCCCCAGCATTTT
-,TRBJ1-1,-,TRBV29-1,CSGIRGPNTEAFF,TGCAGCGGCATAAGAGGCCCGAACACTGAAGCTTTCTTT
-,TRBJ2-2,TRBD1,TRBV7-2,CASSSRTGVGELFF,TGTGCCAGCAGCTCCCGGACAGGGGTCGGGGAGCTGTTTTTT
-,TRBJ1-2,TRBD1,TRBV9,CASSVARDRGDYGYTF,TGTGCCAGCAGCGTAGCGCGGGACAGGGGGGACTATGGCTACACCTTC
-,TRBJ2-7,-,TRBV7-6,CASSLGGSGVGYGEQYF,TGTGCCAGCAGCTTAGGCGGTTCGGGAGTAGGCTATGGCGAGCAGTACTTC
-,TRBJ2-3,TRBD1,TRBV27,CASSLYRGGTDTQYF,TGTGCCAGCAGTTTATACAGGGGCGGCACAGATACGCAGTATTTT
-,TRBJ2-1,TRBD2,TRBV7-3,CASSRVAGEGNGQFF,TGTGCCAGCAGCCGAGTAGCGGGAGAAGGCAATGGGCAGTTCTTC
many,TRBJ2-1,TRBD2,TRBV5-1,CASSLWLAVDNEQFF,TGCGCCAGCAGCTTGTGGCTAGCGGTTGACAATGAGCAGTTCTTC
-,TRBJ2-7,TRBD1,TRBV4-3,CASSQESRGPAYEQYF,TGCGCCAGCAGCCAAGAATCAAGGGGGCCTGCCTACGAGCAGTACTTC
-,TRBJ1-3,TRBD1,TRBV6-5,CASSYSRQGPGNTIYF,TGTGCCAGCAGTTACTCGAGACAGGGACCCGGAAACACCATATATTTT
once,TRBJ2-1,TRBD2,TRBV27,CASSLRVAGSSYNEQFF,TGTGCCAGCAGTTTGCGAGTAGCGGGGAGCTCCTACAATGAGCAGTTCTTC
-,TRBJ2-5,TRBD1,TRBV6-5,CASRGTDQETQYF,TGTGCCAGCAGGGGGACAGATCAAGAGACCCAGTACTTC
-,TRBJ1-1,TRBD1,TRBV28,CASSLAYRGAFF,TGTGCCAGCAGTTTGGCCTACAGGGGCGCTTTCTTT
-,TRBJ1-2,TRBD1,TRBV27,CASSLSGQGGDYGYTF,TGTGCCAGCAGTTTATCGGGACAGGGGGGTGACTATGGCTACACCTTC
few,TRBJ1-1,-,TRBV7-9,CASSLGGQNTEAFF,TGTGCCAGCAGCTTAGGCGGGCAGAACACTGAAGCTTTCTTT
-,TRBJ1-1,-,TRBV29-1,CSVEGPENEAFF,TGCAGCGTTGAAGGTCCAGAAAATGAAGCTTTCTTT
once,TRBJ2-1,TRBD2,TRBV15,CATSRASGAYNEQFF,TGTGCCACCAGCAGAGCGAGCGGGGCTTACAATGAGCAGTTCTTC
-,TRBJ2-7,TRBD1,TRBV11-1,CASSLGTGVHEQYF,TGTGCCAGCAGCCTCGGGACAGGGGTCCACGAGCAGTACTTC
few,TRBJ1-1,-,TRBV7-3,CASSDPVAGDGHTEAFF,TGTGCCAGCAGCGACCCAGTAGCGGGGGACGGACACACTGAAGCTTTCTTT
-,TRBJ1-1,TRBD1,TRBV27,CASSFRGQGAEAFF,TGTGCCAGCAGTTTTAGGGGACAGGGGGCTGAAGCTTTCTTT
-,TRBJ2-1,TRBD2,TRBV7-8,CASSGRANEQFF,TGTGCCAGTAGCGGGAGGGCCAATGAGCAGTTCTTC
-,TRBJ1-5,-,TRBV28,CASRGPGWQPQHF,TGTGCCAGCAGGGGGCCCGGTTGGCAGCCCCAGCATTTT
-,TRBJ2-6,-,TRBV6-6,CASSTTVSGANVLTF,TGTGCCAGCAGTACGACAGTGTCTGGGGCCAACGTCCTGACTTTC
-,TRBJ1-2,-,TRBV29-1,CSVGPTRDGYTF,TGCAGCGTTGGGCCAACGAGGGATGGCTACACCTTC
-,TRBJ2-1,TRBD2,TRBV29-1,CSVDRGTSGRAINEQFF,TGCAGCGTGGACCGAGGGACTAGCGGGAGGGCCATCAATGAGCAGTTCTTC
-,TRBJ1-5,-,TRBV28,CASRTTRGGSNQPQHF,TGTGCCAGCAGAACTACCCGGGGGGGCTCGAATCAGCCCCAGCATTTT
-,TRBJ1-4,TRBD1,TRBV19,CASTGTGNEKLFF,TGTGCCAGCACCGGGACAGGGAATGAAAAACTGTTTTTT
-,TRBJ2-3,-,TRBV27,CASSPTRGADTQYF,TGTGCCAGCTCCCCGACTAGAGGCGCAGATACGCAGTATTTT
-,TRBJ2-1,TRBD2,TRBV19,CASHKQQAGVRVHEQFF,TGTGCCAGCCATAAACAGCAAGCGGGAGTGAGGGTGCATGAGCAGTTCTTC
-,TRBJ1-5,TRBD1,TRBV6-1,CASSGSYRDSEGSNQPQHF,TGTGCCAGCAGTGGATCCTATCGGGACAGTGAAGGTAGCAATCAGCCCCAGCATTTT
-,TRBJ2-3,TRBD2,TRBV28,CASSLAGVGDTQYF,TGTGCCAGCAGTTTAGCGGGAGTTGGAGATACGCAGTATTTT
-,TRBJ2-7,TRBD2,TRBV7-9,CASSLASGRVYEQYF,TGTGCCAGCAGCTTAGCTAGCGGGAGGGTCTACGAGCAGTACTTC
-,TRBJ2-7,TRBD2,TRBV5-1,CASSGTSGTNPYEQYF,TGCGCCAGTTCTGGGACTAGCGGGACTAATCCCTACGAGCAGTACTTC
-,TRBJ2-1,TRBD2,TRBV19,CASRRAGGRYNEQFF,TGTGCCAGTAGGCGAGCGGGAGGGCGTTACAATGAGCAGTTCTTC
few,TRBJ1-1,-,TRBV5-5,CASSFTGISTEAFF,TGTGCCAGCAGCTTTACAGGGATAAGCACTGAAGCTTTCTTT
-,TRBJ1-1,TRBD1,TRBV6-5,CASHRGRVTEAFF,TGTGCCAGTCACAGGGGGCGGGTCACTGAAGCTTTCTTT